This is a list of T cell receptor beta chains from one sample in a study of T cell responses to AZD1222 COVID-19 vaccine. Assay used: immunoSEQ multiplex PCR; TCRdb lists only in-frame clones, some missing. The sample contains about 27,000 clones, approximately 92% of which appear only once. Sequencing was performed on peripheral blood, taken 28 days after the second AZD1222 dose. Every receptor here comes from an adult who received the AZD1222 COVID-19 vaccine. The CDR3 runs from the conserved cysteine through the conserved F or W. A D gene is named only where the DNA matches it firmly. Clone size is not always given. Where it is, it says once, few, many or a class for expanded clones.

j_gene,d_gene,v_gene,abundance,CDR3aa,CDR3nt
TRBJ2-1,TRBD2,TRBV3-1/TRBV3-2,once,CASSPLAGVGRPYNEQFF,TGTGCCAGCAGTCCCTTAGCGGGAGTTGGGCGTCCCTACAATGAGCAGTTCTTC
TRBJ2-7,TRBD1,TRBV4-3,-,CASSLYETGGSYEQYF,TGCGCCAGCAGCCTATACGAGACAGGGGGCTCCTACGAGCAGTACTTC
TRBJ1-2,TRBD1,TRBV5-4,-,CASSSTGNDYGYTF,TGTGCCAGCAGCTCGACAGGGAATGACTATGGCTACACCTTC
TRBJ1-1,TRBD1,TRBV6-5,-,CASSYGDRVGEAFF,TGTGCCAGCAGTTACGGGGACAGGGTCGGTGAAGCTTTCTTT
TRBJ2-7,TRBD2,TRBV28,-,CASSWGLAGVYEQYF,TGTGCCAGCAGTTGGGGACTAGCGGGGGTCTACGAGCAGTACTTC
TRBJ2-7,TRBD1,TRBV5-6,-,CASSRRTGEQYF,TGTGCCAGCAGCCGTCGGACAGGCGAGCAGTACTTC
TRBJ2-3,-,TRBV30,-,CAWSPEATDTQYF,TGTGCCTGGAGTCCGGAGGCCACAGATACGCAGTATTTT
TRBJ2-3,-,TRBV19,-,CASSIVPDTQYF,TGTGCCAGTAGTATAGTTCCAGATACGCAGTATTTT
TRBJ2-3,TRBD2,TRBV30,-,CAWLRTSGMGDTQYF,TGTGCCTGGCTACGGACTAGCGGGATGGGAGATACGCAGTATTTT
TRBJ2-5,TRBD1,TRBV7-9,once,CASSRLTGVPYQETQYF,TGTGCCAGCAGCCGATTGACAGGGGTCCCGTACCAAGAGACCCAGTACTTC